The rows below give T cell receptor beta chains drawn from one sample of a study of blood T cell repertoires in COVID-19. Sequencing used immunoSEQ multiplex PCR; TCRdb keeps in-frame clones, though not all of them. The table includes hundreds of thousands of clones, under 85% detected once. Sequencing used peripheral blood. The receptors here all came from a woman in her 40s with active or convalescent COVID-19. Both conserved end residues are part of each CDR3. D genes are given only for firm matches. Not every row has a clone size; where given, it reads once, few, many or a size class.

clone size	J gene	V gene	D gene	CDR3 protein	CDR3 DNA
NA	TRBJ1-5	TRBV4-1	NA	CASSQDPQGVQPQHF	TGCGCCAGCAGCCAAGATCCACAGGGAGTCCAGCCCCAGCATTTT
NA	TRBJ1-2	TRBV10-3	NA	CAISWDKNYGYTF	TGTGCCATCAGTTGGGACAAAAACTATGGCTACACCTTC
NA	TRBJ2-1	TRBV5-6	TRBD2	CASSLNRDYSHEQFF	TGTGCCAGCAGCCTGAACCGGGACTATAGCCATGAGCAGTTCTTC
NA	TRBJ2-7	TRBV19	NA	CATSPGSYEQYF	TGTGCCACCTCTCCAGGCTCCTACGAGCAGTACTTC
NA	TRBJ2-1	TRBV2	TRBD2	CASTTLAGEGNEQFF	TGTGCCAGCACCACCCTAGCGGGGGAGGGCAATGAGCAGTTCTTC
once	TRBJ1-1	TRBV30	NA	CAWTGQNTEAFF	TGTGCCTGGACAGGGCAGAACACTGAAGCTTTCTTT
NA	TRBJ1-4	TRBV4-2	TRBD1	CASSQDRQGDGEKLFF	TGTGCCAGCAGCCAAGATCGACAGGGCGATGGCGAAAAACTGTTTTTT
NA	TRBJ1-5	TRBV6-2/TRBV6-3	TRBD1	CASSGRTGDSNQPQHF	TGTGCCAGCAGTGGCCGGACAGGAGATAGCAATCAGCCCCAGCATTTT
NA	TRBJ1-5	TRBV30	NA	CAWSGETGRNQPQHF	TGTGCCTGGAGTGGAGAAACAGGCCGCAATCAGCCCCAGCATTTT
NA	TRBJ1-1	TRBV30	TRBD1	CAWSPRQGAPGTEAFF	TGTGCCTGGAGTCCCCGACAGGGGGCTCCAGGAACTGAAGCTTTCTTT